These 7 T cell receptor beta chains were all obtained from the same sample, sequenced in a study of control samples from healthy donors and cancer patients. Clones were sequenced by immunoSEQ multiplex PCR, and TCRdb holds only the in-frame ones, with some missing. The sample includes just over 150,000 clones, about 94% of them seen just once. Sequencing was carried out using blood. These receptors all come from a woman aged 40 to 50 in good health.

The gene calls are TRBV6-2 or TRBV6-3 and TRBJ2-7; TRBD2 is a possible D gene (6 bases). This CDR3 contains 15 residues. V was cut by 3 bases and J by 1 base, with 13 bases left in between. Germline V CDR1 and CDR2: MNHEY, SVGEGT. CDR3: CASSYRLGVSYEQYF. CDR3 nucleotides: TGTGCCAGCAGTTATCGACTAGGGGTTTCCTACGAGCAGTACTTC.

The chain uses TRBV5-1 and TRBJ2-1, with 10 bases matching TRBD1. This CDR3 spans 15 amino acids. V shed 2 bases, J shed 8 bases, and the junction held 7 bases outside the gene matches. CDR1 and CDR2 (germline): SGHRS, YFSETQ. In DNA form, the CDR3 reads TGCGCCAGCAGCTTCAGGACAGGGGGGGTCGATGAGCAGTTCTTC. Protein: CASSFRTGGVDEQFF.

This chain connects TRBV6-5 to TRBJ1-1, with D hard to call. V was pared by 0 bases and J by 1 base, with 6 bases between. Germline V CDR1 and CDR2: MNHEY, SVGAGI. This CDR3 is built from 14 residues. The CDR3 bases are TGTGCCAGCAGTTACTCAGTCCAGAACACTGAAGCTTTCTTT. This encodes CASSYSVQNTEAFF.

The chain uses TRBV19 and TRBJ1-4, with 8 bases that match TRBD1. CDR3 length equals 15 residues. Unmatched junction bases numbered 7, after V lost 5 bases and J lost 5 bases. The germline CDR1 and CDR2 sequences are LNHDA and SQIVND (reference sequence). The CDR3 DNA reads as TGTGCCAGTAGTGGGCGACAGGGGCGAAATGAAAAACTGTTTTTT. It yields the protein CASSGRQGRNEKLFF.

With regard to this clone: At one end the junction does not follow the germline gene, possibly because of a read error. V is TRBV27 and J is TRBJ1-2; D is undetermined. This CDR3 spans 13 amino acids. Germline V CDR1 and CDR2: MNHEY, SMNVEV (reference sequence). The CDR3 DNA is TGTCCCAGCAGCTCACCGGTTCCCCATGGCTACACCTTC. It codes for CPSSSPVPHGYTF.

V gene TRBV12-3 or TRBV12-4 combines with J gene TRBJ1-4; the D is unclear. The CDR3 length is 13 residues. Trimming stripped 5 bases from V and 8 bases from J, with 12 bases between. In DNA form, the CDR3 reads TGTGCCAGCAGTCCTGGTGCCGGGGAAAAACTGTTTTTT. Encoded protein: CASSPGAGEKLFF.

V usage is TRBV5-5 and J usage is TRBJ1-5, with D unclear. V was pared by 3 bases and J by 9 bases, with 10 bases between. Per germline, CDR1 SGHKS and CDR2 YYEKEE (reference sequence). The CDR3 extends over 12 amino acids. The CDR3 sequence: CASSSHRGPQHF. CDR3 DNA: TGTGCCAGCAGCTCCCACCGGGGGCCCCAGCATTTT.